Presented here are 7 T cell receptor beta chains from one specimen sequenced in a study of brain T cells in children with intractable seizures. The protocol was immunoSEQ multiplex PCR, while the TCRdb copy is restricted to in-frame clones and leaves out a portion. The table shows fewer than 150,000 clones, with 90% to 95% occurring only once. Sequencing used peripheral blood, obtained at surgery. The receptors stem from a boy under three years old with hemimegalencephaly and intractable seizures.

The rearrangement uses TRBV5-1 and TRBJ1-1; D call uncertain. CDR1 is SGHRS, CDR2 YFSETQ, per germline. Trimming left V 3 bases short and J 4 bases short, with 4 bases between. This CDR3 comprises 11 residues. CDR3 amino acids: CASSWGTEAFF. CDR3 DNA: TGCGCCAGCAGCTGGGGCACTGAAGCTTTCTTT.

This chain links TRBV9 with TRBJ2-7; TRBD1 aligns across 8 bases. V was clipped by 0 bases and J by 3 bases; unmatched bases: 2. The CDR3 runs to 14 residues. Germline lookup yields CDR1 SGDLS and CDR2 YYNGEE. CDR3 in DNA: TGTGCCAGCAGCGTAGCAGGGGGCGACTACGAGCAGTACTTC. Translation gives CASSVAGGDYEQYF.

The V call is TRBV30, the J call TRBJ1-5; the D gene is possibly TRBD1 (5 bases). V was pared by 7 bases and J by 0 bases, with 7 bases between. In germline, CDR1 is GTSNPN, CDR2 SVGIG (reference sequence). This CDR3 is built from 12 residues. CDR3 in DNA: TGTGCCTCTGGGGGTAGCAATCAGCCCCAGCATTTT. Translation gives CASGGSNQPQHF.

J is TRBJ2-5 and V is TRBV10-3; tentative D call: TRBD1 (5 bases). Trimming left V 9 bases short and J 0 bases short, with 11 bases between. The CDR3 is 13 amino acids. CDR1 and CDR2 (germline): ENHRY, SYGVKD. CDR3 nucleotides: TGTGCCATTGCCAGGGATCACCAAGAGACCCAGTACTTC. Protein: CAIARDHQETQYF.

The chain combines TRBV25-1 with TRBJ1-1; 8 positions agree with TRBD1. Germline V gene lookup returns CDR1 MGHDK and CDR2 SYGVNS. Unmatched junction bases numbered 8, after V lost 11 bases and J lost 0 bases. The CDR3 spans 14 residues. The CDR3: CALRTGRMNTEAFF. CDR3 DNA sequence: TGTGCCCTACGGACAGGGAGAATGAACACTGAAGCTTTCTTT. The full variable domain, completed using reference TRBV25-1 and TRBJ1-1, is EADIYQTPRYLVIGTGKKITLECSQTMGHDKMYWYQQDPGMELHLIHYSYGVNSTEKGDLSSESTVSRIRTEHFPLTLESARPSHTSQYLCALRTGRMNTEAFFGQGTRLTVV.

This clone has just a few counts. V is TRBV7-2 and J is TRBJ1-5, with a tentative D call TRBD1 (5 bases). CDR3 size: 14 residues. Germline CDR1 and CDR2: SGHTA and FQGNSA. Trimming removed 3 bases at V and 7 bases at J, with 13 bases between. CDR3: CASSFSQGGQPQHF. CDR3 nucleotide sequence: TGTGCCAGCAGCTTTTCTCAGGGCGGACAGCCCCAGCATTTT.

The chain employs TRBV7-6 and TRBJ2-1, with 12 bases lining up with TRBD1. Trimming removed 1 base from V and 6 bases from J; junction bases left unmatched: 1. Looked up from germline, CDR1 is SGHVS and CDR2 is FNYEAQ. The CDR3 totals 15 residues. The DNA for the CDR3 is TGTGCCAGCAGCTTAGGGGACAGGGGGCTCAATGAGCAGTTCTTC. It specifies CASSLGDRGLNEQFF.